This T cell receptor beta chain was profiled in a study of cytomegalovirus exposure and HLA in healthy donors. Points from the study as a whole: Among CMV-associated TCR beta chains, most appeared HLA-restricted in a later analysis.

The PCR was carried out with 60 Vbeta primers and 13 Jbeta primers. Only in-frame clones appear in the TCRdb table, and some are missing; sequencing was by immunoSEQ multiplex PCR. The repertoire holds 250,000 to 350,000 clones, roughly 89% seen once, with around 4.2% in the top ten. A note on this clone: Antigen: not known.

Material for sequencing was PBMCs. The clonotype comes from a middle-aged man in good health and CMV-seropositive.

The CDR3 region is CASSDREGPGETQYF. The CDR3, as DNA: TGCGCCAGCAGTGATCGGGAGGGCCCTGGAGAGACCCAGTACTTC. This chain uses TRBV10-1 with TRBJ2-5, with TRBD2 identical over 8 bases. V dropped 3 bases and J dropped 4; count of bases not matched to a gene: 7. The length of the CDR3 is 15 residues. Germline lookup yields CDR1 WNHNN and CDR2 SYGVQD (reference sequence).